These T cell receptor beta chains were read from a single sample in a study of OX40 agonist ivuxolimab in advanced cancers. Sequencing was performed with immunoSEQ multiplex PCR; in TCRdb, only in-frame clones are kept and a portion is missing. The data contain roughly 35,000 clones, around 92% of them singletons. Sequenced here: CD4+ or CD8+ T cells sorted from blood, sampled in a trial of the OX40 agonist ivuxolimab. The receptors here all came from an adult with an advanced solid tumor such as melanoma, head and neck, liver or kidney cancer. CDR3s include the opening cysteine and the closing phenylalanine or tryptophan. A D gene is named only where the DNA matches it firmly. Not every row has a clone size; where given, it reads once, few, many or a size class.

CASSYGVMYNEQFF | TGTGCCAGCAGTTACGGGGTAATGTACAATGAGCAGTTCTTC | - | TRBJ2-1 | - | TRBV6-5
CASRPISSTAGYTDTQYF | TGTGCCAGCCGACCCATCAGCTCAACAGCGGGCTACACAGATACGCAGTATTTT | - | TRBJ2-3 | - | TRBV27
CASSQSWGIEQFF | TGTGCCAGCAGCCAATCGTGGGGCATCGAGCAGTTCTTC | - | TRBJ2-1 | - | TRBV4-2
CAIGEPSNEKLFF | TGTGCCATCGGGGAGCCCTCTAATGAAAAACTGTTTTTT | few | TRBJ1-4 | - | TRBV10-3
CASSYLAGDTGELFF | TGTGCCAGCAGTTATCTAGCGGGGGACACCGGGGAGCTGTTTTTT | - | TRBJ2-2 | TRBD2 | TRBV6-5
CASSVGYPASYNEQFF | TGTGCCAGCAGTGTGGGGTATCCCGCCTCCTACAATGAGCAGTTCTTC | - | TRBJ2-1 | - | TRBV27
CASSQETSMLGLWGYTF | TGCGCCAGCAGCCAAGAAACCTCGATGTTGGGTCTCTGGGGCTACACCTTC | - | TRBJ1-2 | - | TRBV4-1
CASSFRLASEQFF | TGTGCCAGCAGCTTTAGACTAGCTAGTGAGCAGTTCTTC | - | TRBJ2-1 | TRBD2 | TRBV7-2
CASSQDWRTSGRNEQFF | TGTGCCAGCAGCCAAGATTGGAGGACTAGCGGGAGGAATGAGCAGTTCTTC | - | TRBJ2-1 | TRBD2 | TRBV14
CASSLGVPYEQYF | TGTGCCAGCAGCTTAGGGGTTCCCTACGAGCAGTACTTC | - | TRBJ2-7 | - | TRBV7-2
CASSLGDRSYEQYF | TGTGCCAGCAGCTTGGGGGACAGGTCCTACGAGCAGTACTTC | once | TRBJ2-7 | TRBD1 | TRBV5-6
CASSAGQENTEAFF | TGTGCCAGCAGCGCGGGACAGGAGAACACTGAAGCTTTCTTT | once | TRBJ1-1 | TRBD1 | TRBV7-6
CASSAGTQGGRETQYF | TGTGCCAGCAGCGCAGGGACCCAGGGGGGTCGAGAGACCCAGTACTTC | - | TRBJ2-5 | - | TRBV7-2
CASSLAQGKIYEQYF | TGTGCCAGCAGCTTAGCGCAGGGGAAGATCTACGAGCAGTACTTC | - | TRBJ2-7 | - | TRBV7-9
CSARNYEQYF | TGCAGTGCCAGGAACTACGAGCAGTACTTC | - | TRBJ2-7 | - | TRBV20-1
CASSLSTSSYEQYF | TGTGCCAGCAGCTTAAGTACTAGCTCCTACGAGCAGTACTTC | - | TRBJ2-7 | - | TRBV7-2
CASKRDVLEPQYF | TGTGCCAGTAAAAGGGACGTACTCGAGCCCCAGTACTTC | - | TRBJ2-5 | - | TRBV19
CASSWGVAKNIQYF | TGTGCCAGCAGCTGGGGGGTAGCCAAAAACATTCAGTACTTC | - | TRBJ2-4 | - | TRBV13
CASSFVSGSGTGELFF | TGTGCCAGCAGCTTCGTTAGCGGGAGTGGGACCGGGGAGCTGTTTTTT | - | TRBJ2-2 | TRBD2 | TRBV6-6
CASKISGGPEQYF | TGTGCCAGCAAGATATCTGGGGGTCCCGAGCAGTACTTC | - | TRBJ2-7 | - | TRBV13
CASSFPISTSSGELFF | TGTGCCAGCAGTTTTCCCATCAGCACTAGTTCCGGGGAGCTGTTTTTT | - | TRBJ2-2 | - | TRBV28
CASRDRGPLSYEQYF | TGTGCCAGCAGGGACAGGGGGCCCCTCTCCTACGAGCAGTACTTC | once | TRBJ2-7 | TRBD1 | TRBV28
CATHFGPYEQYF | TGTGCCACCCACTTTGGACCCTACGAGCAGTACTTC | - | TRBJ2-7 | - | TRBV27